Each of the 2 T cell receptor beta chains below was sequenced from the same sample in a study of blood T cells in healthy people across ages. Through a sample-barcoded 5' primer and a J-beta primer mix, a second PCR was run for about 6 to 11 cycles. TCRdb redid the calling of the 5' RACE reads with MiXCR, one entry per CDR3 protein. There are over 1,500,000 distinct CDR3 sequences in the sample; around 48% occur only once, and 2.1% lies in the top ten. Sequencing was carried out using blood. All receptors derive from a woman in her thirties or forties in good health.

The V call is TRBV2, the J call TRBJ1-2; no definite D call. The CDR3 spans 14 residues. V shed 6 bases and J shed 1 base, with 12 bases lying between them. Per germline, CDR1 SNHLY and CDR2 FYNNEI. CDR3 coding DNA: TGTGCCAGCAGGCGACGGCCCGATAACTATGGCTACACCTTC. The encoded protein is CASRRRPDNYGYTF.

This clonotype came up a few times. This sequence joins TRBV29-1 and TRBJ2-5; possibly TRBD2 for D (6 bases). There are 14 residues in the CDR3. Germline CDR1 and CDR2: SQVTM and ANQGSEA. V was clipped by 2 bases and J by 2 bases, with 12 bases between them. CDR3: CSVEFGGLQETQYF. DNA of the CDR3: TGCAGCGTTGAATTTGGAGGGCTGCAAGAGACCCAGTACTTC.